This is a list of T cell receptor beta chains from one sample in a study of blood T cell repertoires in COVID-19. TCRdb keeps only in-frame clones here, not all; method: immunoSEQ multiplex PCR. The sample has 210,000 or so clones; 85% to 90% are singletons. Sequences were obtained from peripheral blood. Receptor source: a man aged 30 to 39 with COVID-19, enrolled during active disease. CDR3s include the opening cysteine and the closing phenylalanine or tryptophan. A D gene is named only where the DNA matches it firmly. Clone size is shown for a subset of rows, as once, few, many or a class of expanded clone.

abundance	j_gene	d_gene	v_gene	CDR3aa	CDR3nt
-	TRBJ2-2	-	TRBV5-4	CASSLDSPNTGELFF	TGTGCCAGCAGTTTGGACAGCCCGAACACCGGGGAGCTGTTTTTT
-	TRBJ1-2	-	TRBV7-2	CASSLSGQLDGYTF	TGTGCCAGCAGCTTATCAGGACAGCTTGATGGCTACACCTTC
-	TRBJ1-3	TRBD1	TRBV4-1	CASSQGILRRDSVSGNTIYF	TGCGCCAGCAGCCAAGGTATTTTACGCCGGGACAGTGTCTCTGGAAACACCATATATTTT
-	TRBJ2-2	-	TRBV9	CASSVGRQNTGELFF	TGTGCCAGCAGCGTAGGTCGACAAAACACCGGGGAGCTGTTTTTT
-	TRBJ1-4	-	TRBV28	CASSLDRSEKLFF	TGTGCCAGCAGTCTGGACAGAAGTGAAAAACTGTTTTTT
-	TRBJ1-1	-	TRBV28	CASSLFGGRRTEAFF	TGTGCCAGCAGTTTATTCGGGGGGCGGCGGACTGAAGCTTTCTTT
-	TRBJ1-2	-	TRBV27	CASSSSGHRGYTF	TGTGCCAGCAGTTCCTCCGGACATAGGGGCTACACCTTC
-	TRBJ1-5	-	TRBV5-6	CASSRYSNQPQHF	TGTGCCAGCAGCCGTTATAGCAATCAGCCCCAGCATTTT
-	TRBJ2-2	-	TRBV19	CASDREDGTGELFF	TGTGCCAGCGACAGGGAGGATGGCACCGGGGAGCTGTTTTTT
-	TRBJ2-3	TRBD2	TRBV7-9	CASSLTSVTDTQYF	TGTGCCAGCAGCTTAACTAGCGTCACAGATACGCAGTATTTT
-	TRBJ2-1	TRBD1	TRBV28	CASSPGTGDVNEQFF	TGTGCCAGCAGTCCCGGGACAGGGGATGTCAATGAGCAGTTCTTC
-	TRBJ2-5	TRBD2	TRBV4-2	CASSRGLAEVGETQYF	TGTGCCAGCAGCCGCGGACTAGCGGAGGTGGGCGAGACCCAGTACTTC
-	TRBJ2-7	-	TRBV28	CASSSPSGDQEQYF	TGTGCCAGCAGTTCTCCTTCAGGGGACCAAGAGCAGTACTTC
-	TRBJ2-7	TRBD2	TRBV7-2	CASSLAGGAYEQYF	TGTGCCAGCAGCTTGGCCGGGGGGGCCTACGAGCAGTACTTC
-	TRBJ2-7	TRBD1	TRBV28	CASKGQGWSYEQYF	TGTGCCAGCAAAGGACAGGGCTGGTCCTACGAGCAGTACTTC
-	TRBJ1-5	-	TRBV30	CAWSVTGSYQPQHF	TGTGCCTGGAGTGTTACCGGGAGTTATCAGCCCCAGCATTTT
-	TRBJ2-7	-	TRBV27	CASSLSALGMQQYF	TGTGCCAGCAGTCTCTCCGCACTAGGTATGCAGCAGTACTTC
-	TRBJ1-3	-	TRBV6-5	CASSYGNRGNTIYF	TGTGCCAGCAGTTACGGCAACAGGGGAAACACCATATATTTT
-	TRBJ2-7	TRBD1	TRBV18	CASSPPRTGNREQYF	TGTGCCAGCTCACCACCCAGGACAGGGAATCGCGAGCAGTACTTC
-	TRBJ1-5	-	TRBV7-3	CASSPQGFQPQHF	TGTGCCAGCAGCCCCCAGGGTTTCCAGCCCCAGCATTTT
-	TRBJ1-5	-	TRBV2	CASRGGPGQPQHF	TGTGCCAGCAGGGGGGGGCCAGGTCAGCCCCAGCATTTT
-	TRBJ1-2	TRBD1	TRBV6-2/TRBV6-3	CASSRGQGGSFYGYTF	TGTGCCAGCAGCCGAGGACAGGGAGGTTCCTTCTATGGCTACACCTTC
-	TRBJ1-2	-	TRBV14	CASSQGLNYGYTF	TGTGCCAGCAGCCAGGGCCTTAACTATGGCTACACCTTC
-	TRBJ2-7	TRBD2	TRBV19	CASSIGLAGVYEQYF	TGTGCCAGTAGTATAGGTCTAGCGGGAGTCTACGAGCAGTACTTC
once	TRBJ1-2	-	TRBV27	CASSLYGQSRYGYTF	TGTGCCAGCAGTTTATATGGACAGTCGAGGTATGGCTACACCTTC
-	TRBJ2-7	-	TRBV7-2	CASSLVGLSPSYEQYF	TGTGCCAGCAGCTTGGTGGGACTCTCTCCCTCATACGAGCAGTACTTC
-	TRBJ1-2	-	TRBV12-5	CASGPSRGGNYGYTF	TGTGCTAGTGGTCCTTCTAGGGGGGGTAATTATGGCTACACCTTC
-	TRBJ2-3	-	TRBV5-8	CASSSRPVQGTQYF	TGTGCCAGCAGCTCCCGACCCGTACAGGGAACGCAGTATTTT
-	TRBJ1-4	-	TRBV4-3	CASSQQTTNEKLFF	TGCGCCAGCAGCCAACAGACAACTAATGAAAAACTGTTTTTT
-	TRBJ2-1	-	TRBV30	CAWSERGRIDEQFF	TGTGCCTGGAGTGAACGGGGGAGGATCGATGAGCAGTTCTTC
-	TRBJ2-7	-	TRBV11-2	CASSNTGTYGEQYF	TGTGCCAGCAGCAACACCGGGACATATGGCGAGCAGTACTTC
-	TRBJ2-7	TRBD1	TRBV4-3	CASSQDHSGTGYRYEQYF	TGCGCCAGCAGCCAAGATCATTCGGGGACAGGGTATCGGTACGAGCAGTACTTC
-	TRBJ2-7	TRBD1	TRBV10-3	CAISGRAQGHEQYF	TGTGCCATCAGTGGTCGAGCACAGGGGCACGAGCAGTACTTC
-	TRBJ1-1	-	TRBV29-1	CSSRVNTEAFF	TGCAGCTCCAGGGTGAACACTGAAGCTTTCTTT
few	TRBJ2-3	-	TRBV4-2	CASSQATRTDTQYF	TGTGCCAGCAGCCAAGCGACTAGGACAGATACGCAGTATTTT
-	TRBJ2-3	-	TRBV5-4	CASSLRLDTSTDTQYF	TGTGCCAGCAGCTTGCGCCTGGACACCTCCACAGATACGCAGTATTTT
-	TRBJ1-2	TRBD1	TRBV7-8	CASSPGQGAGYTF	TGTGCCAGCAGCCCCGGACAGGGGGCAGGCTACACCTTC
-	TRBJ1-1	-	TRBV6-5	CASTQGGVGTEAFF	TGTGCCAGCACCCAAGGAGGGGTCGGCACTGAAGCTTTCTTT
-	TRBJ1-2	TRBD1	TRBV27	CASRPGTGGYYGYTF	TGTGCCAGCAGACCCGGGACAGGGGGTTACTATGGCTACACCTTC
-	TRBJ2-1	TRBD1	TRBV18	CASSISTGGSYNEQFF	TGTGCCAGCTCAATTTCGACAGGGGGGTCCTACAATGAGCAGTTCTTC
-	TRBJ1-1	-	TRBV27	CASSFAPPGTEAFF	TGTGCCAGCAGCTTTGCCCCGCCGGGAACTGAAGCTTTCTTT
once	TRBJ1-2	TRBD1	TRBV6-2/TRBV6-3	CASSYRRDRGNYGYTF	TGTGCCAGCAGTTACCGCCGGGACAGGGGGAACTATGGCTACACCTTC
-	TRBJ2-7	-	TRBV29-1	CSVVQGHNEQYF	TGCAGCGTTGTCCAGGGACACAACGAGCAGTACTTC
-	TRBJ1-4	TRBD1	TRBV7-6	CASSPGDRPTNEKLFF	TGTGCCAGCAGCCCTGGGGACAGACCAACTAATGAAAAACTGTTTTTT
-	TRBJ1-2	-	TRBV12-3/TRBV12-4	CASSLSRRGLTF	TGTGCCAGCAGTTTGAGCAGGAGGGGTCTAACCTTC
-	TRBJ1-4	-	TRBV5-1	CASSLRTSGEKLFF	TGCGCCAGCAGCTTGCGGACAAGTGGGGAAAAACTGTTTTTT
-	TRBJ2-7	TRBD2	TRBV5-6	CASSLGLARGSYEQYF	TGTGCCAGCAGCTTGGGACTAGCGCGGGGGTCCTACGAGCAGTACTTC
-	TRBJ1-2	-	TRBV2	CASSEQIYGYTF	TGTGCCAGCAGTGAGCAGATCTATGGCTACACCTTC
-	TRBJ2-1	TRBD2	TRBV27	CASRPGLAYNEQFF	TGTGCCAGCAGGCCGGGACTAGCTTACAATGAGCAGTTCTTC
-	TRBJ2-2	TRBD1	TRBV18	CASSPPGQGFTGELFF	TGTGCCAGCTCACCTCCGGGACAGGGTTTTACCGGGGAGCTGTTTTTT
-	TRBJ2-1	TRBD2	TRBV3-1/TRBV3-2	CASSQGTSGRAGNEQFF	TGTGCCAGCAGCCAGGGGACTAGCGGGAGGGCGGGGAATGAGCAGTTCTTC
-	TRBJ1-2	-	TRBV7-2	CASSVTVPNYGYTF	TGTGCCAGCAGTGTGACAGTACCTAACTATGGCTACACCTTC
once	TRBJ2-1	TRBD2	TRBV11-3	CASSPRGSGRQLFYNEQFF	TGTGCCAGCAGCCCTCGGGGAAGCGGGAGACAGTTGTTCTACAATGAGCAGTTCTTC
many	TRBJ1-1	-	TRBV12-3/TRBV12-4	CASSQGMDTEAFF	TGTGCCAGCAGCCAGGGCATGGACACTGAAGCTTTCTTT
-	TRBJ1-6	TRBD1	TRBV19	CASSVLTGDGSPLHF	TGTGCCAGTAGTGTACTGACAGGGGACGGTTCACCCCTCCACTTT
-	TRBJ1-2	TRBD1	TRBV28	CASSTRPGTGRGYTF	TGTGCCAGCAGTACTCGTCCCGGGACAGGGCGAGGCTACACCTTC
-	TRBJ1-3	TRBD1	TRBV9	CASSVVGQGYGSAGNTIYF	TGTGCCAGCAGCGTAGTCGGACAGGGATATGGTTCAGCTGGAAACACCATATATTTT
-	TRBJ1-2	TRBD1	TRBV9	CASSVSTGSPYGYTF	TGTGCCAGCAGCGTCTCGACAGGGTCGCCCTATGGCTACACCTTC
-	TRBJ1-1	TRBD1	TRBV28	CASILKGAPTEAFF	TGTGCCAGCATTCTGAAGGGGGCGCCCACTGAAGCTTTCTTT
-	TRBJ2-3	-	TRBV27	CASSSRGPWATDTQYF	TGTGCCAGCAGTTCACGTGGGCCATGGGCAACAGATACGCAGTATTTT